This TCR beta chain appears in the sequencing data of a study of blood T cells in healthy people across ages. Study-level points and caveats: Aged donors had fewer naive CD4+ cells and lower diversity than long-lived donors. Significant beta diversity loss was already apparent by age roughly 38, declining roughly linearly.

A second PCR, run for roughly 7 to 12 cycles, used a sample-barcoded 5' primer plus a J-beta primer mix. TCRdb used MiXCR to reprocess the 5' RACE reads, holding one entry per CDR3 protein. The profile covers approximately 1.5 million distinct CDR3 sequences, with about 31% appearing a single time and around 11% taken by the ten largest. This clonotype has just a few counts. Its antigen remains unidentified. The CDR3 loop spans 16 amino acids. Trimming cost V 4 bases and J 4 bases, with 19 bases left between them. Germline lookup yields CDR1 SGHDT and CDR2 YYEEEE. Each of the donors had 9 to 10 milliliters of peripheral blood drawn into EDTA-treated Vacutainer tubes. Every sample had a minimum of 6 million PBMCs isolated.

Sequencing used blood. The receptor was isolated from a woman aged 25 to 39 in good health. V and J are TRBV5-6 and TRBJ2-3; D may be TRBD1 (6 bases). DNA of the CDR3: TGTGCCAGCAGCCCGCCGGGACAATCGAGGTCAGATACGCAGTATTTT. Its translation: CASSPPGQSRSDTQYF.